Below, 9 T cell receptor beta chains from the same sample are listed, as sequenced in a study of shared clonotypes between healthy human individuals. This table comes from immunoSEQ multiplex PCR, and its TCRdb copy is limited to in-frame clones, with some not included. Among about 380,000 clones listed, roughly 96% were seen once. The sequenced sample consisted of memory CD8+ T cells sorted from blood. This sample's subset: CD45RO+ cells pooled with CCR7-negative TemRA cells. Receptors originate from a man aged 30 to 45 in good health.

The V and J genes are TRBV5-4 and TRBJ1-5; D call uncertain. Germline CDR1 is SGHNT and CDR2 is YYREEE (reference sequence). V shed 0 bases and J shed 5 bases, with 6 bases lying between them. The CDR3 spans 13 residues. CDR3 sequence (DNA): TGTGCCAGCAGCTTGGACAGCCATCAGCCCCAGCATTTT. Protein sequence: CASSLDSHQPQHF. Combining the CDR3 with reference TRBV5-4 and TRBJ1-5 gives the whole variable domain ETGVTQSPTHLIKTRGQQVTLRCSSQSGHNTVSWYQQALGQGPQFIFQYYREEENGRGNFPPRFSGLQFPNYSSELNVNALELDDSALYLCASSLDSHQPQHFGDGTRLSIL.

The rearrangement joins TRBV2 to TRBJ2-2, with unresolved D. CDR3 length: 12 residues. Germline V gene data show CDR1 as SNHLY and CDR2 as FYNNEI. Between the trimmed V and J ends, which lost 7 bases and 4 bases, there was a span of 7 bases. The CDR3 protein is CASTLGTGELFF. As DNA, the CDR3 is TGTGCCAGCACTCTAGGCACCGGGGAGCTGTTTTTT.

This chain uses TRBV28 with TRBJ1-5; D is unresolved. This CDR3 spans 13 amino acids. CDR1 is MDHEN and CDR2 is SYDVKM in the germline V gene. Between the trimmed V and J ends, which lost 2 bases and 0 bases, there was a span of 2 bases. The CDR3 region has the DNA TGTGCCAGCAGTTTAGCTAGCAATCAGCCCCAGCATTTT. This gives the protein CASSLASNQPQHF. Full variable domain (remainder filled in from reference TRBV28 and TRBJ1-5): DVKVTQSSRYLVKRTGEKVFLECVQDMDHENMFWYRQDPGLGLRLIYFSYDVKMKEKGDIPEGYSVSREKKERFSLILESASTNQTSMYLCASSLASNQPQHFGDGTRLSIL.

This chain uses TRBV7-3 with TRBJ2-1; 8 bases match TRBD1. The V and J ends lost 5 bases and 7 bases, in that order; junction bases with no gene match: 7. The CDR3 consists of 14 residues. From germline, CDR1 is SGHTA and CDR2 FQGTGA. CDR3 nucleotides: TGTGCCAGCAGCGAGGGACAGGTGGGGAATGAGCAGTTCTTC. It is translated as CASSEGQVGNEQFF.

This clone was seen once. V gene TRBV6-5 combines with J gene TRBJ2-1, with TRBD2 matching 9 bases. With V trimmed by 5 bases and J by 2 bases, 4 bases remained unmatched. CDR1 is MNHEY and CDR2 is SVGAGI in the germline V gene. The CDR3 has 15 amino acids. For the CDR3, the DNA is TGTGCCAGCAGTGCTAGCGGGACTACCTACAATGAGCAGTTCTTC. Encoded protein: CASSASGTTYNEQFF.

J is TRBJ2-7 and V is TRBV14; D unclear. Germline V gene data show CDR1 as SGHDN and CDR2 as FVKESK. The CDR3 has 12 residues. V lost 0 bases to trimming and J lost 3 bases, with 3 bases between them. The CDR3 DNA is TGTGCCAGCAGCCAAGACCTCTACGAGCAGTACTTC. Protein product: CASSQDLYEQYF.

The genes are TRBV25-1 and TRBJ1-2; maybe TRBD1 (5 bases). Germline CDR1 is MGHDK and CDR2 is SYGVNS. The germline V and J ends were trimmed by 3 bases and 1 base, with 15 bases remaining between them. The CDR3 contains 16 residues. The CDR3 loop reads CASSDGTRGVNYGYTF. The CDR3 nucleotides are TGTGCCAGCAGTGATGGGACTCGCGGGGTTAACTATGGCTACACCTTC.

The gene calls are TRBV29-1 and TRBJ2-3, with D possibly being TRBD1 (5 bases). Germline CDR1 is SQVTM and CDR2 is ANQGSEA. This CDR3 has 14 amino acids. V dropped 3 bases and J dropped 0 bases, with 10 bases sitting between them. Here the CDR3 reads CSVDRTSSTDTQYF. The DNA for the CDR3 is TGCAGCGTTGATCGGACATCGAGCACAGATACGCAGTATTTT.

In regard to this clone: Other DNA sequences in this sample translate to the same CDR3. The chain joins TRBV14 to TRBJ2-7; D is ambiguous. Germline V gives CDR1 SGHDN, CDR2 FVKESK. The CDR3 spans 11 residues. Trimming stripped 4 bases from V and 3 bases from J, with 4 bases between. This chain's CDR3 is CASSPGYEQYF. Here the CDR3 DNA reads TGTGCCAGCAGCCCTGGCTACGAGCAGTACTTC. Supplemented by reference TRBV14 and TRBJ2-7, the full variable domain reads EAGVTQFPSHSVIEKGQTVTLRCDPISGHDNLYWYRRVMGKEIKFLLHFVKESKQDESGMPNNRFLAERTGGTYSTLKVQPAELEDSGVYFCASSPGYEQYFGPGTRLTVT.